Below, 27 T cell receptor beta chains from the same sample are listed, as sequenced in a study of immune evolution from preneoplasia to lung adenocarcinoma. Clones were sequenced by immunoSEQ multiplex PCR, and TCRdb holds only the in-frame ones, with some missing. Here the sample spans some 21,000 clones, less than 80% being singletons. The sample taken for sequencing was FFPE invasive lung adenocarcinoma tissue. These receptors all come from a person in their sixties with lung adenocarcinoma.

This chain connects TRBV18 to TRBJ2-1, with 10 nucleotides matching TRBD2. With 3 bases clipped from V and 6 bases from J, the junction kept 8 bases outside the gene matches. From germline, CDR1 is KGHSH and CDR2 LQKENI. This CDR3 comprises 16 residues. CDR3 sequence reads: CASSPYSSGRANEQFF. CDR3 bases: TGTGCCAGCTCACCCTATTCTAGCGGGAGAGCCAATGAGCAGTTCTTC.

The chain recombines TRBV28 with TRBJ2-4; tentatively, D is TRBD2 (5 bases). The CDR3 length is 13 residues. Trimming pared 5 bases from V and 5 bases from J, leaving 10 bases between. CDR1 and CDR2 from the germline V gene are MDHEN and SYDVKM. CDR3 DNA: TGTGCCAGCAGTCAATCCGGGGAAAACATTCAGTACTTC. Its translation is CASSQSGENIQYF. Based on the CDR3 plus reference TRBV28 and TRBJ2-4, the full variable domain is DVKVTQSSRYLVKRTGEKVFLECVQDMDHENMFWYRQDPGLGLRLIYFSYDVKMKEKGDIPEGYSVSREKKERFSLILESASTNQTSMYLCASSQSGENIQYFGAGTRLSVL.

This rearrangement joins TRBV5-4 to TRBJ2-2; TRBD2 agrees at 9 bases. The CDR3 runs 16 residues. J gave up 3 bases and V 7 bases, and 10 bases lay outside the gene matches. Per the germline V gene, CDR1 is SGHNT and CDR2 is YYREEE (reference sequence). This CDR3 reads CASYGGGRADTGELFF. The DNA of the CDR3 is TGTGCCAGCTATGGGGGCGGGAGGGCCGACACCGGGGAGCTGTTTTTT.

The V call is TRBV18, the J call TRBJ1-4; D may be TRBD1 (5 bases). This CDR3 spans 16 amino acids. V lost 0 bases and J 8 bases, leaving 16 bases between the germline ends. Germline-derived CDR1 and CDR2 are KGHSH and LQKENI. The CDR3 sequence is CASSPPDTWSGEKLFF. The CDR3 DNA is TGTGCCAGCTCACCACCGGACACTTGGTCTGGCGAAAAACTGTTTTTT.

The chain uses TRBV27 and TRBJ1-5; D possibly corresponds to TRBD1 (5 bases). V was clipped by 2 bases and J by 2 bases, with 7 bases between them. The CDR3 consists of 14 residues. The germline CDR1 and CDR2 sequences are MNHEY and SMNVEV (reference sequence). As DNA, the CDR3 is TGTGCCAGCAGTTTAAAAGGGGGCAATCAGCCCCAGCATTTT. The encoded protein is CASSLKGGNQPQHF.

This clone was counted between two and nine times. This rearrangement joins TRBV5-1 to TRBJ1-1; D perhaps matches TRBD1 (5 bases). The V and J ends lost 1 base and 5 bases respectively, with 15 bases between them. The germline V gene encodes CDR1 SGHRS and CDR2 YFSETQ. The CDR3 sequence is 15 residues long. The CDR3 nucleotides read TGCGCCAGCAGCTTGCACCCGGGGCTGGAGACTGAAGCTTTCTTT. Translated: CASSLHPGLETEAFF.

This chain connects TRBV27 to TRBJ1-1; possible D gene TRBD1, 5 bases. The CDR3 is 13 residues long. V dropped 8 bases and J dropped 1 base, with 11 bases sitting between them. The germline gives CDR1 MNHEY, CDR2 SMNVEV (reference sequence). CDR3 in amino acids: CASFGTKNTEAFF. In nucleotides, the CDR3 is TGTGCCAGCTTCGGGACGAAGAACACTGAAGCTTTCTTT.

V gene TRBV7-2 combines with J gene TRBJ2-3; D remains ambiguous. The CDR3 has 13 amino acids. Deletions cut 5 bases from V and 5 bases from J, with 11 bases between. CDR1 is SGHTA and CDR2 is FQGNSA in the germline V gene. The CDR3 loop reads CASSTRRVDTQYF. The CDR3 DNA reads as TGTGCCAGCAGCACCCGTCGAGTAGATACGCAGTATTTT.

This chain connects TRBV7-2 to TRBJ1-3; unclear D gene. The V gene lost 7 bases and the J gene lost 2 bases, with 12 bases spanning the gap. This CDR3 has 14 residues. Per the germline V gene, CDR1 is SGHTA and CDR2 is FQGNSA. The CDR3 nucleotides read TGTGCCAGCACCCAACCCGGCACTGGAAACACCATATATTTT. This gives the protein CASTQPGTGNTIYF.

V gene TRBV18 combines with J gene TRBJ1-1; D unresolved. Trimming took off 6 bases at V and 1 base at J, with 15 bases between the two ends. Germline-derived CDR1 and CDR2 are KGHSH and LQKENI. CDR3 length: 15 amino acids. This chain's CDR3 is CASSDGSGPNTEAFF. The CDR3 DNA reads TGTGCCAGCTCGGACGGATCTGGCCCGAACACTGAAGCTTTCTTT. Full variable domain (missing parts from reference TRBV18 and TRBJ1-1): NAGVMQNPRHLVRRRGQEARLRCSPMKGHSHVYWYRQLPEEGLKFMVYLQKENIIDESGMPKERFSAEFPKEGPSILRIQQVVRGDSAAYFCASSDGSGPNTEAFFGQGTRLTVV.

The chain is built from TRBV9 and TRBJ1-4; D unresolved. Germline lookup yields CDR1 SGDLS and CDR2 YYNGEE. The CDR3 consists of 14 residues. V was pared by 4 bases and J by 7 bases, with 14 bases between. The CDR3 sequence is CASSQGLSLEKLFF. CDR3 coding DNA: TGTGCCAGCAGCCAAGGCCTGAGCCTTGAAAAACTGTTTTTT. The full variable domain, in which reference TRBV9 and TRBJ1-4 provide the parts outside the CDR3, is DSGVTQTPKHLITATGQRVTLRCSPRSGDLSVYWYQQSLDQGLQFLIQYYNGEERAKGNILERFSAQQFPDLHSELNLSSLELGDSALYFCASSQGLSLEKLFFGSGTQLSVL.

The chain carries TRBV2 and TRBJ2-7, with D perhaps assigned TRBD1 or TRBD2 (5 bases each). The CDR3 covers 12 residues. Deletions cut 9 bases from V and 3 bases from J, with 12 bases between. Looked up from germline, CDR1 is SNHLY and CDR2 is FYNNEI. CDR3 protein: CASYGDRYEQYF. Here the CDR3 DNA reads TGTGCCAGTTACGGGGACCGCTACGAGCAGTACTTC. The full variable domain, its missing parts supplied by reference TRBV2 and TRBJ2-7, is EPEVTQTPSHQVTQMGQEVILRCVPISNHLYFYWYRQILGQKVEFLVSFYNNEISEKSEIFDDQFSVERPDGSNFTLKIRSTKLEDSAMYFCASYGDRYEQYFGPGTRLTVT.

The V and J genes are TRBV9 and TRBJ2-3; tentative D call: TRBD2 (6 bases). Germline V gives CDR1 SGDLS, CDR2 YYNGEE. Trimming removed 10 bases at V and 3 bases at J, with 15 bases between. The CDR3 consists of 13 residues. CDR3 loop: CASNGGATDTQYF. CDR3 sequence (DNA): TGTGCCTCCAACGGGGGAGCGACAGATACGCAGTATTTT.

This clone turned up a few times. This rearrangement joins TRBV7-2 to TRBJ2-2, with 9 bases that match TRBD2. Germline trimming cut 5 bases from V and 4 bases from J; bases unmatched to any gene: 8. The CDR3 consists of 16 residues. Germline values: CDR1 SGHTA, CDR2 FQGNSA. The DNA of the CDR3 is TGTGCCAGCAGCCTCATAGCGGGAGCGATCACCGGGGAGCTGTTTTTT. Protein: CASSLIAGAITGELFF.

The rearrangement uses TRBV5-5 and TRBJ2-5, with D possibly being TRBD1 (6 bases). This CDR3 is 15 amino acids long. Germline-derived CDR1 and CDR2 are SGHKS and YYEKEE (reference sequence). V lost 0 bases and J lost 7, with 16 bases in between. CDR3 sequence reads: CASSLEGTPVLTQYF. For the CDR3, the DNA is TGTGCCAGCAGCTTGGAAGGGACACCTGTCTTGACCCAGTACTTC.

The chain uses TRBV30 and TRBJ2-3; possible D gene TRBD1, 5 bases. Germline V gene data show CDR1 as GTSNPN and CDR2 as SVGIG (reference sequence). Trimming took off 8 bases at V and 2 bases at J, with 11 bases between the two ends. This CDR3 region has 12 residues. CDR3 region: CAGAHFTDTQYF. The CDR3 bases are TGTGCCGGGGCACACTTCACAGATACGCAGTATTTT.

This chain joins TRBV7-9 and TRBJ2-5, with 8 nucleotides matching TRBD2. Germline lookup yields CDR1 SEHNR and CDR2 FQNEAQ (reference sequence). The CDR3 sequence is 14 residues long. With 6 bases clipped from V and 2 bases from J, the junction kept 5 bases outside the gene matches. In DNA, the CDR3 is TGTGCCAGCAGACCCCGGGGGGGGCAAGAGACCCAGTACTTC. Its translation is CASRPRGGQETQYF.

This clone occurred a few times. The rearrangement joins TRBV6-5 to TRBJ1-1; no definite D call. The CDR3 is 12 residues long. Trimming stripped 4 bases from V and 1 base from J, with 4 bases between. Germline CDR1 is MNHEY and CDR2 is SVGAGI. The CDR3 is CASSSRNTEAFF. As DNA, the CDR3 is TGTGCCAGCAGTTCTCGGAACACTGAAGCTTTCTTT.

This chain connects TRBV30 to TRBJ2-7, with D tentatively TRBD1 (6 bases). Germline CDR1 GTSNPN, CDR2 SVGIG (reference sequence). The CDR3 extends over 11 amino acids. V was shortened by 6 bases and J by 3 bases, with 9 bases between the two germline ends. The CDR3 loop reads CACQGRYEQYF. CDR3 DNA sequence: TGTGCCTGCCAGGGGCGCTACGAGCAGTACTTC.

The chain recombines TRBV16 with TRBJ2-7; possibly TRBD2 for D (6 bases). CDR3 length equals 12 residues. Germline values: CDR1 KGHSY, CDR2 FQNENV. Trimming stripped 4 bases from V and 4 bases from J, with 8 bases between. The CDR3 region is CASSLGRYEQYF. The CDR3 DNA reads TGTGCCAGCAGCCTAGGGAGGTACGAGCAGTACTTC.

The genes are TRBV2 and TRBJ1-1; 7 bases match TRBD1. J was trimmed by 2 bases and V by 5 bases; bases with no gene match: 8. CDR1 is SNHLY and CDR2 is FYNNEI in the germline V gene. CDR3 size: 15 residues. The CDR3 DNA sequence: TGTGCCAGCAGTTCCTCGGGACAGCGAAACACTGAAGCTTTCTTT. Its protein product is CASSSSGQRNTEAFF.

This clone was detected only a few times. This rearrangement joins TRBV6-6 to TRBJ2-7; 8 bases agree with TRBD2. Germline V gives CDR1 MNHNY, CDR2 SVGAGI (reference sequence). Germline trimming cut 10 bases from V and 3 bases from J; bases unmatched to any gene: 5. This CDR3 comprises 12 residues. CDR3 sequence (DNA): TGTGCCACCAGGGCGGGAGGCTACGAGCAGTACTTC. The encoded protein is CATRAGGYEQYF.

The chain uses TRBV10-3 and TRBJ2-7; D perhaps matches TRBD2 (6 bases). This CDR3 is 14 amino acids long. Germline CDR1 is ENHRY and CDR2 is SYGVKD. Trimming shortened V by 6 bases and J by 2 bases, and 14 bases separated the two germline ends. The CDR3 DNA reads as TGTGCCATCAGCAGCAGGGAGGCCCCCTACGAGCAGTACTTC. Amino acids: CAISSREAPYEQYF.

The chain carries TRBV9 and TRBJ1-5; D is undetermined. Trimming took 3 bases from V and 11 from J, leaving 24 bases between them. Germline CDR1 SGDLS, CDR2 YYNGEE. This CDR3 spans 16 amino acids. The CDR3 coding sequence is TGTGCCAGCAGCGAGAAGCTAGGAACAGCCCCTAGGGCCCAGCATTTT. It encodes CASSEKLGTAPRAQHF.

The chain employs TRBV5-1 and TRBJ2-1; 11 bases align to TRBD2. Germline V gene data show CDR1 as SGHRS and CDR2 as YFSETQ. Unmatched junction bases numbered 4, after V lost 0 bases and J lost 8 bases. This CDR3 spans 15 amino acids. The CDR3 reads CASSLELAGVYEQFF. In DNA form, the CDR3 reads TGCGCCAGCAGCTTGGAACTAGCGGGAGTCTATGAGCAGTTCTTC.

The chain links TRBV6-1 to TRBJ2-5; D is unclear. V gave up 5 bases and J gave up 3 bases, with 10 bases separating them. Germline CDR1 is MNHNS and CDR2 is SASEGT. The CDR3 has 13 amino acids. The DNA of the CDR3 is TGTGCCAGCAGTACCCGGACGGAAGAGACCCAGTACTTC. Translated, it gives CASSTRTEETQYF.

The rearrangement joins TRBV4-2 to TRBJ2-3; 7 bases align to TRBD1. The CDR3 has 15 amino acids. V was clipped by 4 bases and J by 2 bases; unmatched bases: 6. CDR1 and CDR2 (germline): LGHNA, YNFKEQ. As DNA, the CDR3 is TGTGCCAGCAGCCTCCGGGACAGAGACACAGATACGCAGTATTTT. Translation: CASSLRDRDTDTQYF.